These 2 T cell receptor beta chains were sequenced from one sample in a study of T cell responses to AZD1222 COVID-19 vaccine. Here immunoSEQ multiplex PCR was the method, and the copy in TCRdb shows in-frame clones only, minus some. Among about 100,000 clones, about 87% were seen once, and the ten largest hold about 3%. The sequencing used peripheral blood, collected on day 0 of AZD1222 vaccination. The receptor set was obtained from an adult in good health.

The chain has TRBV4-1 and TRBJ1-5; tentative D call: TRBD1 (6 bases). The germline CDR1 and CDR2 sequences are MGHRA and YSYEKL. Trimming removed 8 bases at V and 4 bases at J, with 15 bases between. The CDR3 is made up of 14 amino acids. Written as DNA, the CDR3 is TGCGCCAGCGGCGGTGCCACAGGGAATCAGCCCCAGCATTTT. Its translation: CASGGATGNQPQHF.

The chain combines TRBV11-2 with TRBJ1-4, with 11 positions matching TRBD1. Germline CDR1 reads SGHAT; CDR2 reads FQNNGV. The CDR3 length is 16 residues. V shed 1 base, J shed 7 bases, and the junction held 5 bases outside the gene matches. CDR3 DNA: TGTGCCAGCAGCTTAGGGACAGGGGGCCCGGGTGAAAAACTGTTTTTT. Residues: CASSLGTGGPGEKLFF.